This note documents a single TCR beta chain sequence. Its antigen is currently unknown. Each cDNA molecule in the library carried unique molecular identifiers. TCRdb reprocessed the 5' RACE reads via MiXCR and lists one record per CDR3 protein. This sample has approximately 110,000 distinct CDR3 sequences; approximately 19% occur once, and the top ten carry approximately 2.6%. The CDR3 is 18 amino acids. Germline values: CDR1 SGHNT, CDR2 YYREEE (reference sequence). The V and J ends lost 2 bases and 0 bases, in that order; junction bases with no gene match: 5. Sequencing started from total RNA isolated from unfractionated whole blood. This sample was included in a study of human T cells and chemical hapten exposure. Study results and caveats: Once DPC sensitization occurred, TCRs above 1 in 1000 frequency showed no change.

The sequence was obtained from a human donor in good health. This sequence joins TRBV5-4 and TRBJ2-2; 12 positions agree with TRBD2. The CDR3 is CASSLGLAGYSNTGELFF. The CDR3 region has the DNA TGTGCCAGCAGCTTAGGACTAGCGGGGTACTCGAACACCGGGGAGCTGTTTTTT.